The TCR beta chain described here comes from a study of CD8 T cells in ankylosing spondylitis. Study-wide points: Reactive arthritis synovial fluid and blood previously showed some of these motif variants. In ankylosing spondylitis blood, a motif of about eight highly homologous TCR beta variants appeared characteristic. Disease-linked clones reportedly concentrated significantly in matched ankylosing spondylitis synovial fluid.

This clonotype occurred many times. Its antigen is unidentified. This CDR3 has 20 residues. Germline values: CDR1 SGHTA, CDR2 FQGTGA. V lost 4 bases to trimming and J lost 5 bases; unmatched junction nucleotides: 22. By quantitative 5'-RACE with molecular barcodes, the TCR beta libraries were made. TCRdb re-derived calls from the 5' RACE reads in MiXCR, one entry per CDR3 protein. The repertoire holds 220,000 or so distinct CDR3 sequences, with about 11% as singletons. The material sequenced was blood, either unsorted or a sorted T cell fraction (not recorded which). This chain joins TRBV7-3 and TRBJ2-3, with 9 bases identical to TRBD2. The sequence came from a male donor with ankylosing spondylitis or in good health (not recorded which). The CDR3 nucleotides are TGTGCCAGCAGCTCCCAAGCGGGGGGCCTTATCTGGGGGCAAGTAGATACGCAGTATTTT. Residues: CASSSQAGGLIWGQVDTQYF.